A selection of T cell receptor beta chains follows, all from one sample in a study of T cell repertoires in cytomegalovirus infection. Each CDR3 protein gets one entry after TCRdb re-called the reads with MiXCR. Of around 210,000 distinct CDR3 sequences in the sample, 6% to 8% were seen once. Sequenced material: PBMCs. The receptors were gathered from a human donor in good health (CMV status not recorded). Some clones in this sample may be carry-over from other donors' samples. Both conserved end residues are part of each CDR3. Each record gives: D gene, V gene, clone size, J gene, CDR3 protein. A D gene is named only where the DNA matches it firmly. Expanded clones get a size class; other rows say once, few or many, or leave the size out.

>-|TRBV7-8|many|TRBJ2-7
CASSLRTYEQYF
>-|TRBV29-1|few|TRBJ1-1
CSVDWSTEAFF
>-|TRBV6-5|many|TRBJ1-2
CASSYSIRGNLNYGYTF
>-|TRBV12-3/TRBV12-4|many|TRBJ1-5
CASSLGDRDQPQHF
>-|TRBV10-3|many|TRBJ2-1
CAISVSLAGASSYNEQFF
>TRBD2|TRBV7-9|many|TRBJ2-5
CASSLIGTSGPLMF
>-|TRBV2|many|TRBJ2-6
CASSARVGSSGANVLTF
>-|TRBV6-2/TRBV6-3|-|TRBJ1-6
CASRFPAFNSPLHF
>-|TRBV2|few|TRBJ1-3
CASSEGRIAGNTIYF
>TRBD2|TRBV2|many|TRBJ2-7
CASSRLAVSYEQYF
>TRBD1|TRBV27|many|TRBJ1-1
CASRAGTGSTEAFF
>-|TRBV5-1|many|TRBJ2-3
CASTVRALGGTDTQYF
>-|TRBV7-2|-|TRBJ2-1
CASSLESASDNEQFF
>TRBD1|TRBV23-1|-|TRBJ1-1
CASSQSGDRADTEAFF
>TRBD2|TRBV7-2|medium-sized|TRBJ2-3
CASSWGTSGSTDTQYF
>-|TRBV7-2|many|TRBJ1-3
CASSFDPGNTIYF
>-|TRBV30|many|TRBJ2-7
CAWSARGKGEQYF
>TRBD2|TRBV29-1|few|TRBJ2-1
CSVEALAGGQYSYNEQFF
>TRBD2|TRBV13|many|TRBJ2-7
CASSPRGLAGGPVSYEQYF
>-|TRBV4-3|many|TRBJ1-1
CASSQEPLMNTEAFF
>-|TRBV7-9|-|TRBJ2-5
CASRPGSGQETQYF
>-|TRBV28|many|TRBJ1-5
CASSFAGNGQPQHF
>-|TRBV28|few|TRBJ2-7
CASSFLRQGGYEQYF
>TRBD1|TRBV5-7|-|TRBJ2-1
CASSPAGTGGYNEQFF
>-|TRBV29-1|few|TRBJ1-3
CSVGNQGDTIYF
>-|TRBV20-1|few|TRBJ2-7
CSASGEQGSMYEQYF
>TRBD1|TRBV20-1|many|TRBJ2-2
CSARTGAGELFF
>TRBD1|TRBV7-8|many|TRBJ2-7
CASSLTGGYEQYF
>TRBD1|TRBV12-3/TRBV12-4|many|TRBJ1-4
CASSLAGQGRMNEKLFF
>-|TRBV2|-|TRBJ2-7
CASRGNEQYF
>-|TRBV6-2/TRBV6-3|-|TRBJ2-7
CASSSTAKLSYEQYF
>-|TRBV4-3|many|TRBJ1-1
CASSQDFRGRAFF
>-|TRBV7-2|many|TRBJ1-2
CASSPQPEGGYTF
>-|TRBV29-1|-|TRBJ1-1
CSVESGLKITEAFF
>-|TRBV7-2|many|TRBJ1-2
CASSLSYSNNYGYTF
>TRBD1|TRBV5-1|many|TRBJ2-3
CASSLGTGDDTQYF
>-|TRBV7-9|many|TRBJ1-4
CASSPGGVSEKLFF
>-|TRBV7-2|many|TRBJ1-1
CASSLDLANTEAFF
>-|TRBV20-1|few|TRBJ2-5
CSAEKKGAETQYF
>-|TRBV28|many|TRBJ1-2
CASSSLRVWGYTF
>-|TRBV12-3/TRBV12-4|many|TRBJ2-1
CASGRESPSYNEQFF
>-|TRBV14|-|TRBJ2-7
CASSLKRGSYEQYF
>-|TRBV7-9|many|TRBJ2-4
CASSQSLTENIQYF
>-|TRBV11-2|many|TRBJ2-5
CASSLIRGLRETQYF
>-|TRBV2|many|TRBJ1-3
CASTRTPGNTIYF
>-|TRBV5-6|-|TRBJ1-1
CASSLIAKFDAEAFF
>TRBD1|TRBV30|many|TRBJ2-5
CAWGKNRGTQYF
>-|TRBV5-1|many|TRBJ2-1
CASSLEGGAANEQFF
>-|TRBV29-1|few|TRBJ1-1
CSVEDRANTEAFF
>-|TRBV6-6|few|TRBJ2-5
CASSPRDTHKEF
>TRBD1|TRBV7-3|many|TRBJ2-3
CASSVGTGSTDTQYF
>-|TRBV15|many|TRBJ1-3
CATSREGGFGNTIYF
>-|TRBV2|many|TRBJ2-5
CATPLEGKETQYF
>-|TRBV7-9|-|TRBJ2-1
CASSRVQGFRPTDEQFF
>TRBD1|TRBV7-2|many|TRBJ1-4
CASSPLGTGQLFF
>-|TRBV28|many|TRBJ1-1
CAIVPTAPMNTEAFF
>-|TRBV12-3/TRBV12-4|many|TRBJ2-1
CASSLRQGSYNEQFF
>-|TRBV7-2|many|TRBJ1-4
CASSLVGVVNEKLFF
>-|TRBV28|many|TRBJ1-1
CASSEGAMNTEAFF